The sequence of this T cell receptor beta chain was determined in a study of blood T cell repertoires in COVID-19. Background on the study: Spain, Italy and the United States supplied samples that represented acute and convalescent COVID-19.

Study processing details: Using reference gene primer amplification, nucleated cell counts were estimated. Here immunoSEQ multiplex PCR was the method, and the copy in TCRdb shows in-frame clones only, minus some. V and J calls and clone size follow that table, whereas D and trimming were derived from the DNA. The sample contains some 60,000 clones, around 80% of which appear only once. While infection was still active, Seattle patients were enrolled and then followed longitudinally. CDR3 length: 15 amino acids. Germline CDR1 reads SGHDN; CDR2 reads FVKESK. V lost 6 bases and J lost 3; bases outside the gene matches: 11.

The J gene is TRBJ2-7, the V gene TRBV14; 7 nucleotides agree with TRBD2. The sample was peripheral blood. This sequence was found in a man aged 25 to 40 with COVID-19, enrolled during active disease. The CDR3 is CASSLGGTKYYEQYF. As DNA, the CDR3 is TGTGCCAGCAGTCTGGGGGGGACCAAGTACTACGAGCAGTACTTC.